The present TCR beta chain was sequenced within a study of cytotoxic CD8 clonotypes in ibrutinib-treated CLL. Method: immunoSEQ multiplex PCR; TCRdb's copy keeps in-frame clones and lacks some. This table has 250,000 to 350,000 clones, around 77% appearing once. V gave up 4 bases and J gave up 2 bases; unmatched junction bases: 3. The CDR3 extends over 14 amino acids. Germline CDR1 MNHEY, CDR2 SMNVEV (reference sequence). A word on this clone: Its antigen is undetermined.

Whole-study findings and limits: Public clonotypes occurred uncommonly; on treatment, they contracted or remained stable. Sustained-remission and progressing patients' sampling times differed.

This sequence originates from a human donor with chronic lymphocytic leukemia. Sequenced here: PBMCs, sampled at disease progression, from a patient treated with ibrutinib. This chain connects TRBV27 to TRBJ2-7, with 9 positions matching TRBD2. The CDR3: CASSSASGAYEQYF. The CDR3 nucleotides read TGTGCCAGCAGTTCAGCTAGCGGGGCCTACGAGCAGTACTTC.